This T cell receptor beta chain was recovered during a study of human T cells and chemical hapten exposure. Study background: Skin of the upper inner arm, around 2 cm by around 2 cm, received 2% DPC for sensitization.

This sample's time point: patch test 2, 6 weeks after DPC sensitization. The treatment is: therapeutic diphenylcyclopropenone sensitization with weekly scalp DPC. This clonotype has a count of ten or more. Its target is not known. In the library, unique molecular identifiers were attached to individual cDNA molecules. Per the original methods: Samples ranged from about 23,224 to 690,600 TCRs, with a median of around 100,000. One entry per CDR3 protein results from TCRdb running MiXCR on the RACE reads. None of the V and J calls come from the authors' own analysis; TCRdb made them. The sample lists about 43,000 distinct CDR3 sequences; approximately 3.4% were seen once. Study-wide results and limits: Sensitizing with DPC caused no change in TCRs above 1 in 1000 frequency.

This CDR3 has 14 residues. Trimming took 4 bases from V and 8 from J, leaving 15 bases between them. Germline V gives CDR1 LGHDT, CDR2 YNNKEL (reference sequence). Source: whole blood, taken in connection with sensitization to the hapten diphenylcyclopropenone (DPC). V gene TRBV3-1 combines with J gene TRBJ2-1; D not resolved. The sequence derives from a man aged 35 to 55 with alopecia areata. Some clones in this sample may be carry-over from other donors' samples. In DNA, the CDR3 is TGTGCCAGCAGCCGAGAACCTAGTATTGATGAGCAGTTCTTC. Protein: CASSREPSIDEQFF.